Here is one T cell receptor (beta chain) with its context. Patients had blood sampled at baseline and again on cycle 4 day 1 and cycle 7 day 1. The data were produced by immunoSEQ multiplex PCR, yet TCRdb's version contains in-frame clones alone and is incomplete. Among 80,000 to 100,000 clones, roughly nine tenths were seen once, and the ten largest hold about 0.8%. CDR3 length: 14 amino acids. CDR1 is SGHRS and CDR2 is YFSETQ in the germline V gene. V gave up 3 bases and J gave up 5 bases; unmatched junction bases: 7. These data come from a study of OX40 agonist ivuxolimab in advanced cancers. About the study: Averaging roughly 60 years in age, with a range of roughly 23 to 80, the cohort was 65% to 90% male.

This clonotype originated in an adult with an advanced solid tumor such as melanoma, head and neck, liver or kidney cancer. V and J are TRBV5-1 and TRBJ2-5, with 7 bases that match TRBD1. The sequences come from CD4+ or CD8+ T cells sorted from blood, collected in a trial of the OX40 agonist ivuxolimab. The CDR3 protein is CASSSGQQQETQYF. The CDR3 nucleotides read TGCGCCAGCAGCTCGGGACAGCAGCAGGAGACCCAGTACTTC.